This T cell receptor (beta chain) was obtained from a study of regulatory T cells in long-lasting Graves disease. As concerns this clonotype: Given a much more abundant clone one base away, this may be a read error.

TCR beta libraries were built with iRepertoire HTBI primers and Arm-PCR of CDR3 regions. TCRdb reanalysed the multiplex PCR reads using MiXCR and keeps one entry per CDR3 protein. In the table there are approximately 230,000 distinct CDR3 sequences, around 18% of which are singletons. Time point defined: newly diagnosed GD, antithyroid drugs for less than 3 months. RNA extracted from PBMCs served as the sequencing template. The sample in question was peripheral blood mononuclear cells (PBMCs), obtained at new diagnosis, from a patient treated with antithyroid drugs. The origin of this receptor is a female donor with Graves disease.

CDR3 nucleotides: TGCGCCAGCAGCCAAGATCGGACGGGCCCAGAGACCCAGTACTTC. Amino acid sequence: CASSQDRTGPETQYF. J is TRBJ2-5 and V is TRBV4-3; no clear D gene. Germline V gene data show CDR1 as LGHNA and CDR2 as YSLEER. V lost 0 bases to trimming and J lost 4 bases, with 12 bases between them. The CDR3 consists of 15 residues.